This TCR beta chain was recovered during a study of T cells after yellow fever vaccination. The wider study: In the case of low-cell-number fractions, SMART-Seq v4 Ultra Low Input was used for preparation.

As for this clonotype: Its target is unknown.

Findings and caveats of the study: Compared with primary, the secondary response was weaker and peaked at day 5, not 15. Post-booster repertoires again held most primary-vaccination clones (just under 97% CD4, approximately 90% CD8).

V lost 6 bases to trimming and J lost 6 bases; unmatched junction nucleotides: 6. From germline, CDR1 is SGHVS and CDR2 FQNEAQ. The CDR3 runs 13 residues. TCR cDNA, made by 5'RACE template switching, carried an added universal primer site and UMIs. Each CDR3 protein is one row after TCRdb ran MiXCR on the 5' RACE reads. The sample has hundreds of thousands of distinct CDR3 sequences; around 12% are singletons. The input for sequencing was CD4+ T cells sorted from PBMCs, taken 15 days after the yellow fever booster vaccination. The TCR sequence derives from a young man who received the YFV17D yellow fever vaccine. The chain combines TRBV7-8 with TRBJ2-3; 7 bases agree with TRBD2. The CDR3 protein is CASRQLAPDTQYF. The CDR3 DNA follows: TGTGCCAGCAGACAACTAGCGCCCGATACGCAGTATTTT.